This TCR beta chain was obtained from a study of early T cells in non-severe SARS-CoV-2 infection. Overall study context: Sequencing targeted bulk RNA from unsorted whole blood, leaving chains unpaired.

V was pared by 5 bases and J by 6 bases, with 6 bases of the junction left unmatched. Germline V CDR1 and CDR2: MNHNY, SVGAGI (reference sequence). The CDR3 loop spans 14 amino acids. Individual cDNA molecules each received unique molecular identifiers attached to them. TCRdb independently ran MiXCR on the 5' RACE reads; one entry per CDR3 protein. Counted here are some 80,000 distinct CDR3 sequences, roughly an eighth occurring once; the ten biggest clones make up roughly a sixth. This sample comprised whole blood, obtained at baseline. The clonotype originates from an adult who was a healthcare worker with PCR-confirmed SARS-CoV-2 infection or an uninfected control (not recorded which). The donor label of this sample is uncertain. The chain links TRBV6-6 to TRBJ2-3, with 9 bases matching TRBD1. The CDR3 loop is CASSTWDRDDTQYF. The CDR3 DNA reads TGTGCCAGCAGTACCTGGGACAGGGATGATACGCAGTATTTT.